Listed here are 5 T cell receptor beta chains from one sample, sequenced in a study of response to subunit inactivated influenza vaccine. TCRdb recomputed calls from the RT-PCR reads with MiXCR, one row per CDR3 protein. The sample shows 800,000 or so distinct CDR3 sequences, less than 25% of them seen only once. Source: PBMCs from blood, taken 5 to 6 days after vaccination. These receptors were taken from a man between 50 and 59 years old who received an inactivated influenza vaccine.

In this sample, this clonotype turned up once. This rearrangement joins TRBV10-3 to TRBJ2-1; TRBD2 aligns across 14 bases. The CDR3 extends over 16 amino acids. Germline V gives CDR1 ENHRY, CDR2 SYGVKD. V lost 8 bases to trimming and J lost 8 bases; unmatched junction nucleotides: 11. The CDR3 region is CAIRGLAGELRDEQFF. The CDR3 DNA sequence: TGTGCCATCCGGGGACTAGCGGGAGAATTGAGGGATGAGCAGTTCTTC.

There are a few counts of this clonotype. This CDR3 is CASSQLAVGTGELFF. In nucleotides, the CDR3 is TGTGCCAGCAGCCAGCTAGCAGTGGGCACCGGGGAGCTGTTTTTT. The rearrangement joins TRBV7-2 to TRBJ2-2; the D gene is possibly TRBD2 (5 bases). In germline, CDR1 is SGHTA, CDR2 FQGNSA. The CDR3 runs to 15 residues. Trimming shortened V by 5 bases and J by 4 bases, and 14 bases separated the two germline ends.

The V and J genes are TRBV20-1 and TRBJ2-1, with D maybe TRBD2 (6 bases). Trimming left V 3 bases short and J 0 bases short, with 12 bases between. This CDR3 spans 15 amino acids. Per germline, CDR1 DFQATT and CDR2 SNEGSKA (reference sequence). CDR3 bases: TGCAGTGCTAGGACGACTAGGAGCTCCTACAATGAGCAGTTCTTC. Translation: CSARTTRSSYNEQFF.

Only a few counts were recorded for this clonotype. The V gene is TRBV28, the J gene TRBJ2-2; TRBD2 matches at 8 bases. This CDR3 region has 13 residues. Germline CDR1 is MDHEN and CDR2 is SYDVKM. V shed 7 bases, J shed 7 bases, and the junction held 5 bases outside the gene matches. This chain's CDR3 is CASTGGAFGELFF. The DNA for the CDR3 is TGTGCCAGCACCGGGGGGGCATTCGGGGAGCTGTTTTTT. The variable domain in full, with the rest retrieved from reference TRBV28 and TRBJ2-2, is DVKVTQSSRYLVKRTGEKVFLECVQDMDHENMFWYRQDPGLGLRLIYFSYDVKMKEKGDIPEGYSVSREKKERFSLILESASTNQTSMYLCASTGGAFGELFFGEGSRLTVL.

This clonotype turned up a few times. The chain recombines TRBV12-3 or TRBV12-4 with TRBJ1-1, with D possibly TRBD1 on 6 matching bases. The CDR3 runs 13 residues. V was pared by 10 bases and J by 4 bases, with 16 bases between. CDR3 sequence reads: CAIRGGVLTEAFF. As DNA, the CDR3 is TGTGCCATTCGAGGGGGGGTCCTCACTGAAGCTTTCTTT.